The 23 T cell receptor beta chains below were found in one sample sequenced in a study of OX40 agonist ivuxolimab in advanced cancers. Libraries were prepared by immunoSEQ multiplex PCR; TCRdb keeps only in-frame clonotypes and omits some of them. The data show about 100,000 clones, approximately 90% seen once. Sample: CD4+ or CD8+ T cells sorted from blood, taken in a trial of the OX40 agonist ivuxolimab. The receptors were gathered from an adult with an advanced solid tumor such as melanoma, head and neck, liver or kidney cancer.

This chain's CDR3 is CASSLSAGVGYTF. The CDR3 DNA sequence: TGTGCCAGCAGCTTATCCGCAGGGGTTGGCTACACCTTC. The J gene is TRBJ1-2, the V gene TRBV7-2; possibly TRBD1 for D (6 bases). This CDR3 spans 13 amino acids. V shed 2 bases and J shed 7 bases, with 11 bases lying between them. Germline CDR1 SGHTA, CDR2 FQGNSA.

The chain is built from TRBV18 and TRBJ2-3; 13 positions agree with TRBD2. CDR3 length: 17 residues. Germline V CDR1 and CDR2: KGHSH, LQKENI. V lost 3 bases to trimming and J lost 1 base; unmatched junction nucleotides: 4. CDR3 DNA sequence: TGTGCCAGCTCACCTCCGGGACTAGCGGGACGCACAGATACGCAGTATTTT. This translates into CASSPPGLAGRTDTQYF.

The chain couples TRBV27 to TRBJ2-7; D gene ambiguous. V was shortened by 9 bases and J by 1 base, with 16 bases between the two germline ends. There are 14 residues in the CDR3. Germline loops: CDR1 MNHEY, CDR2 SMNVEV (reference sequence). CDR3 residues: CASRPTETSYEQYF. DNA of the CDR3: TGTGCCAGTCGTCCGACGGAGACGTCCTACGAGCAGTACTTC.

The gene calls are TRBV30 and TRBJ1-3; D gene unclear. Germline CDR1 GTSNPN, CDR2 SVGIG (reference sequence). V lost 3 bases and J 9 bases, leaving 21 bases between the germline ends. The CDR3 is made up of 15 amino acids. DNA of the CDR3: TGTGCCTGGAGCGTCTCCTATAATCTCGGAGCCACCATATATTTT. This gives the protein CAWSVSYNLGATIYF.

V gene TRBV7-3 combines with J gene TRBJ2-5; TRBD2 matches at 12 bases. The CDR3 length is 16 residues. Germline V gene lookup returns CDR1 SGHTA and CDR2 FQGTGA. V was pared by 5 bases and J by 2 bases, with 6 bases of the junction left unmatched. The CDR3 DNA reads as TGTGCCAGCAGCCCAACGGGACTAGCGGGTCAAGAGACCCAGTACTTC. This gives the protein CASSPTGLAGQETQYF.

V is TRBV5-1 and J is TRBJ1-4; D is possibly TRBD1 (5 bases). From germline, CDR1 is SGHRS and CDR2 YFSETQ. The CDR3 runs 14 residues. V gave up 7 bases and J gave up 1 base, with 11 bases separating them. CDR3 sequence reads: CASQQGVTNEKLFF. The CDR3 DNA is TGCGCCAGCCAGCAGGGCGTAACTAATGAAAAACTGTTTTTT.

The chain uses TRBV6-4 and TRBJ2-7, with 8 bases fitting TRBD1. The CDR3 runs 13 residues. The V segment lost 8 bases and the J segment 5 bases; nucleotides outside the gene matches: 8. Germline V CDR1 and CDR2: MRHNA, SNTAGT. CDR3 in amino acids: CASQDRAGHEQYF. The CDR3 nucleotides read TGTGCCAGCCAGGACAGGGCTGGCCACGAGCAGTACTTC.

This chain links TRBV19 with TRBJ2-7; 11 positions match TRBD1. CDR3 length: 14 amino acids. V was clipped by 8 bases and J by 2 bases; unmatched bases: 5. In germline, CDR1 is LNHDA, CDR2 SQIVND (reference sequence). CDR3 loop: CASAGQGATYEQYF. The CDR3 DNA sequence: TGTGCCAGTGCTGGACAGGGGGCCACCTACGAGCAGTACTTC.

The chain has TRBV9 and TRBJ2-1; TRBD2 might be the D (5 bases). V lost 0 bases, J lost 1 base, and 11 bases lay in between. Germline CDR1 SGDLS, CDR2 YYNGEE. This CDR3 has 16 residues. In nucleotides, the CDR3 is TGTGCCAGCAGCGTAGGCCTAGCCGATTCCTACAATGAGCAGTTCTTC. Translated, it gives CASSVGLADSYNEQFF.

J is TRBJ2-1 and V is TRBV18, with no clear D. The CDR3 spans 15 residues. Germline CDR1 reads KGHSH; CDR2 reads LQKENI. Trimming stripped 3 bases from V and 0 bases from J, with 9 bases between. The chain's CDR3 is CASSPRSSSYNEQFF. The CDR3 nucleotides read TGTGCCAGCTCACCTAGGAGTTCCTCCTACAATGAGCAGTTCTTC.

This clone was seen only once. The gene calls are TRBV6-1 and TRBJ1-4, with 10 bases that match TRBD1. After removal of 7 bases from V and 8 bases from J, the junction contained 10 bases not matched to a gene. The CDR3 has 15 amino acids. CDR1 is MNHNS, CDR2 SASEGT, per germline. CDR3 loop: CASTAQDRGWEKLFF. CDR3 nucleotides: TGTGCCAGCACTGCCCAGGACAGGGGGTGGGAAAAACTGTTTTTT.

This clone has just one count. J is TRBJ2-7 and V is TRBV28, with D hard to call. The germline CDR1 and CDR2 sequences are MDHEN and SYDVKM. V dropped 8 bases and J dropped 0 bases, with 11 bases sitting between them. CDR3 size: 13 residues. The CDR3 is CASDGSSSYEQYF. CDR3 coding DNA: TGTGCCAGCGACGGATCGAGCTCCTACGAGCAGTACTTC. The full variable domain, in which reference TRBV28 and TRBJ2-7 provide the parts outside the CDR3, is DVKVTQSSRYLVKRTGEKVFLECVQDMDHENMFWYRQDPGLGLRLIYFSYDVKMKEKGDIPEGYSVSREKKERFSLILESASTNQTSMYLCASDGSSSYEQYFGPGTRLTVT.

The chain couples TRBV7-2 to TRBJ2-5; 9 positions agree with TRBD2. The V gene's germline CDR1 is SGHTA and CDR2 FQGNSA. V shed 5 bases, J shed 3 bases, and the junction held 4 bases outside the gene matches. The CDR3 loop spans 14 amino acids. The CDR3 sequence is CASSQSGRKETQYF. DNA of the CDR3: TGTGCCAGCAGCCAGAGCGGGAGGAAAGAGACCCAGTACTTC.

V usage is TRBV28 and J usage is TRBJ2-7, with D tentatively TRBD1 (6 bases). V lost 7 bases and J lost 2, with 12 bases in between. This CDR3 has 13 amino acids. Germline lookup yields CDR1 MDHEN and CDR2 SYDVKM. The CDR3 is CASNGGGAYEQYF. The CDR3 DNA reads TGTGCCAGCAACGGTGGGGGCGCCTACGAGCAGTACTTC.

This chain joins TRBV30 and TRBJ1-3, with D maybe TRBD1 (5 bases). The germline gives CDR1 GTSNPN, CDR2 SVGIG (reference sequence). V dropped 2 bases and J dropped 12 bases, with 17 bases sitting between them. CDR3 length: 13 residues. CDR3 protein: CAWSSPAGPIIYF. The DNA for the CDR3 is TGTGCCTGGAGTTCCCCGGCGGGGCCCATCATATATTTT.

The chain uses TRBV4-1 and TRBJ2-7; D is unresolved. The CDR3 sequence is 15 residues long. From germline, CDR1 is MGHRA and CDR2 YSYEKL. Deletions cut 0 bases from V and 2 bases from J, with 11 bases between. The CDR3 DNA sequence: TGCGCCAGCAGCCAAGACCCCAAATCCGCCTACGAGCAGTACTTC. It translates to CASSQDPKSAYEQYF.

For the CDR3, the DNA is TGCGCCAGCAGCACTGCGGGAGGAGCCGTGGAAGCTTTCTTT. Translated, it gives CASSTAGGAVEAFF. This chain links TRBV5-1 with TRBJ1-1; D gene uncertain. The CDR3 sequence is 14 residues long. CDR1 is SGHRS and CDR2 is YFSETQ in the germline V gene. With 4 bases removed from V and 8 bases from J, the gap between germline ends came to 18 bases. Full variable domain (outside the CDR3, taken from reference TRBV5-1 and TRBJ1-1): KAGVTQTPRYLIKTRGQQVTLSCSPISGHRSVSWYQQTPGQGLQFLFEYFSETQRNKGNFPGRFSGRQFSNSRSEMNVSTLELGDSALYLCASSTAGGAVEAFFGQGTRLTVV.

Concerning this clone itself: The same CDR3 can be traced to other DNA sequences in this sample. This CDR3 is CASSLVVDGYTF. CDR3 bases: TGTGCCAGCAGCTTAGTTGTAGATGGCTACACCTTC. This chain joins TRBV7-2 and TRBJ1-2; D is ambiguous. The length of the CDR3 is 12 residues. Germline-derived CDR1 and CDR2 are SGHTA and FQGNSA. The V end was cut by 1 base, the J end by 6 bases, with 6 bases between.

This chain links TRBV12-5 with TRBJ2-7; D may be TRBD2 (5 bases). The germline CDR1 and CDR2 sequences are LGHNT and FRNRAP. Trimming stripped 5 bases from V and 4 bases from J, with 12 bases between. The CDR3 totals 13 residues. The DNA for the CDR3 is TGTGCTAGTGGTAGCGAACAGCGGTACGAGCAGTACTTC. This codes for CASGSEQRYEQYF.

This clone was counted ten times or more. The rearrangement uses TRBV5-1 and TRBJ1-5, with TRBD1 identical over 10 bases. The CDR3 sequence is 14 residues long. The V and J ends lost 2 bases and 7 bases, in that order; junction bases with no gene match: 3. The germline V gene encodes CDR1 SGHRS and CDR2 YFSETQ. Here the CDR3 DNA reads TGCGCCAGCAGCTTCGGGGGACAGGGGCAGCCCCAGCATTTT. Its translation: CASSFGGQGQPQHF.

This chain uses TRBV6-5 with TRBJ2-7; possibly TRBD2 for D (6 bases). CDR3 size: 15 residues. V gave up 7 bases and J gave up 3 bases, with 19 bases separating them. The V gene's germline CDR1 is MNHEY and CDR2 SVGAGI. In DNA, the CDR3 is TGTGCCAGCATGCAGTCGGGTAGCGGAGGCTACGAGCAGTACTTC. It specifies CASMQSGSGGYEQYF.

The chain links TRBV7-3 to TRBJ2-1, with 7 bases fitting TRBD2. V was pared by 1 base and J by 1 base, with 10 bases of the junction left unmatched. The CDR3 covers 18 residues. From germline, CDR1 is SGHTA and CDR2 FQGTGA. The CDR3 is CASSLNVRSAGSYNEQFF. The CDR3 DNA follows: TGTGCCAGCAGCTTAAATGTCCGCTCAGCGGGGTCCTACAATGAGCAGTTCTTC.

The V call is TRBV5-1, the J call TRBJ2-7, with 8 bases that match TRBD1. The junction had 10 bases not matched to a gene; V was cut back by 5 bases and J by 3 bases. Germline CDR1 SGHRS, CDR2 YFSETQ. CDR3 length equals 15 residues. As DNA, the CDR3 is TGCGCCAGCAGGCCGACCCGGACAGGGTTCTACGAGCAGTACTTC. It translates to CASRPTRTGFYEQYF.